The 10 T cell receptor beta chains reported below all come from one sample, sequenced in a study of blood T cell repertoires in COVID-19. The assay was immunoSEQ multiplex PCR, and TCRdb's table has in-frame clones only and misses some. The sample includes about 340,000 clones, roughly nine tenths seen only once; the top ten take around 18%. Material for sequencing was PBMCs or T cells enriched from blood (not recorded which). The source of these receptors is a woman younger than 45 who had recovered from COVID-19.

The CDR3 here is CASSSRKNGLPPSTYNSPLHF. The CDR3 bases are TGTGCCAGCAGCTCCCGGAAAAATGGGCTCCCCCCGAGCACATATAATTCACCCCTCCACTTT. The chain combines TRBV9 with TRBJ1-6; no clear D. CDR1 is SGDLS and CDR2 is YYNGEE in the germline V gene. Trimming cost V 4 bases and J 4 bases, with 30 bases left between them. The CDR3 runs to 21 residues.

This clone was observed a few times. The CDR3 bases are TGCGCCAGCAGTGTTGGGGGGGGGCCGTCTGGAAACACCATATATTTT. This encodes CASSVGGGPSGNTIYF. The chain uses TRBV10-1 and TRBJ1-3; TRBD1 might be the D (6 bases). The CDR3 contains 16 residues. Germline V CDR1 and CDR2: WNHNN, SYGVQD (reference sequence). V was pared by 4 bases and J by 1 base, with 14 bases between.

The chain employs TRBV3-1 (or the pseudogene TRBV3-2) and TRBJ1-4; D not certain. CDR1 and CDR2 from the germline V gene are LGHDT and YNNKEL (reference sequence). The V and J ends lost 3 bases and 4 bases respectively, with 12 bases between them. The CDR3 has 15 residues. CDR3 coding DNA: TGTGCCAGCAGCCATGGTGGGCAGTTTAATGAAAAACTGTTTTTT. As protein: CASSHGGQFNEKLFF.

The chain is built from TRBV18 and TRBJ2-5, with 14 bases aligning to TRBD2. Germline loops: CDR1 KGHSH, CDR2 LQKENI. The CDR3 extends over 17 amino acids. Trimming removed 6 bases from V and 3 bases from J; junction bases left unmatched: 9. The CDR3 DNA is TGTGCCAGCTCGACCGGGACTAGCGGGAGCCTGGAAGAGACCCAGTACTTC. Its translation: CASSTGTSGSLEETQYF.

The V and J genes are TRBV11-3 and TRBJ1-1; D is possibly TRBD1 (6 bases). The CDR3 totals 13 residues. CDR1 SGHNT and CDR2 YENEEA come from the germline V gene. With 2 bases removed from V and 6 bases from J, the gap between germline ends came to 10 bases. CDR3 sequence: CASSLYRDAEAFF. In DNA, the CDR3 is TGTGCCAGCAGCTTATACAGGGATGCTGAAGCTTTCTTT.

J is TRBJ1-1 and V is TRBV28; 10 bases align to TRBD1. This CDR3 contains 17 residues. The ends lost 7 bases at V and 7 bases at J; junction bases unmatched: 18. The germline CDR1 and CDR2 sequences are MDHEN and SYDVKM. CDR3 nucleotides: TGTGCCAGCACCTCCCCCTCTTGGACAGGGGGGTTGGGTGAAGCTTTCTTT. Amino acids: CASTSPSWTGGLGEAFF.

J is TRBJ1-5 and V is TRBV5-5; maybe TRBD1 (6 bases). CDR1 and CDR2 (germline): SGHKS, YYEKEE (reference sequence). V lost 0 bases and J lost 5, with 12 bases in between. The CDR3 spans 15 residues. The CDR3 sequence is CASSLAGARDQPQHF. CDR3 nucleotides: TGTGCCAGCAGCTTGGCAGGGGCAAGGGATCAGCCCCAGCATTTT.

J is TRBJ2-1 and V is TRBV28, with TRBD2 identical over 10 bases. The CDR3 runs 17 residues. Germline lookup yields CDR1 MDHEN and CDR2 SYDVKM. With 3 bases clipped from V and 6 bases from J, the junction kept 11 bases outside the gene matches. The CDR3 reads CASSFFLSGRVTNEQFF. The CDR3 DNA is TGTGCCAGCAGTTTCTTCCTAAGCGGGAGGGTAACCAATGAGCAGTTCTTC.

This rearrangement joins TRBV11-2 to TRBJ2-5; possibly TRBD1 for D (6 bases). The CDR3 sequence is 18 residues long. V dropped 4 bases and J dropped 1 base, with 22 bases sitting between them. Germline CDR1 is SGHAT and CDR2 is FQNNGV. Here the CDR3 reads CASSSFPTTGTLQETQYF. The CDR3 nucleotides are TGTGCCAGCAGCTCCTTCCCCACGACAGGAACCCTCCAAGAGACCCAGTACTTC.

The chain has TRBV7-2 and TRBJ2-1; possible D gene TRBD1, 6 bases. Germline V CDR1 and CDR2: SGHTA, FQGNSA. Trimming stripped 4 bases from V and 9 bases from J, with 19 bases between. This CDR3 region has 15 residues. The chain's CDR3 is CASSSDGNARGEQFF. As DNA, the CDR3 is TGTGCCAGCAGCTCAGACGGCAATGCCAGGGGTGAGCAGTTCTTC. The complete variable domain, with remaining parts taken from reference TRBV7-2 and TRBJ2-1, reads GAGVSQSPSNKVTEKGKDVELRCDPISGHTALYWYRQSLGQGLEFLIYFQGNSAPDKSGLPSDRFSAERTGGSVSTLTIQRTQQEDSAVYLCASSSDGNARGEQFFGPGTRLTVL.